This TCR beta chain was retrieved from a study of cytomegalovirus exposure and HLA in healthy donors. Study-wide context: For the roughly 390 genotyped donors, 81% fell within the Caucasian-associated ancestry cluster.

The germline V and J ends were trimmed by 3 bases and 0 bases, with 15 bases remaining between them. The CDR3 has 16 residues. In germline, CDR1 is KGHSH, CDR2 LQKENI. The PCR ran on 60 Vbeta and 13 Jbeta primers. The protocol was immunoSEQ multiplex PCR, while the TCRdb copy is restricted to in-frame clones and leaves out a portion. The table shows 95,000 to 150,000 clones, with over 70% occurring only once. General study points: TCR beta V- and J-gene trimming was later associated with a missense DCLRE1C variant.

To note about this clone: The antigen is undetermined.

The TCR sequence derives from a female donor in good health and CMV-seropositive. What was sequenced was PBMCs. The chain employs TRBV18 and TRBJ2-7, with D possibly being TRBD1 (6 bases). The CDR3 bases are TGTGCCAGCTCACCTAACAGGGCGTCAAGCTCCTACGAGCAGTACTTC. Its translation: CASSPNRASSSYEQYF.